This T cell receptor beta chain was captured in a study of cytomegalovirus exposure and HLA in healthy donors. Trimming removed 3 bases at V and 4 bases at J, with 4 bases between. Germline CDR1 SGDLS, CDR2 YYNGEE. The CDR3 extends over 11 amino acids. The PCR had 60 Vbeta and 13 Jbeta primers. The method was immunoSEQ multiplex PCR; TCRdb's version includes in-frame clones alone and lacks a portion of them. This table has about 110,000 clones, roughly 87% appearing once. The rearrangement joins TRBV9 to TRBJ1-2; D call uncertain. The sample comprised PBMCs. The sequence came from a man aged 25 to 45 in good health and CMV-seropositive. The CDR3 DNA sequence: TGTGCCAGCAGCGCCCGCTATGGCTACACCTTC. Translated, it gives CASSARYGYTF.